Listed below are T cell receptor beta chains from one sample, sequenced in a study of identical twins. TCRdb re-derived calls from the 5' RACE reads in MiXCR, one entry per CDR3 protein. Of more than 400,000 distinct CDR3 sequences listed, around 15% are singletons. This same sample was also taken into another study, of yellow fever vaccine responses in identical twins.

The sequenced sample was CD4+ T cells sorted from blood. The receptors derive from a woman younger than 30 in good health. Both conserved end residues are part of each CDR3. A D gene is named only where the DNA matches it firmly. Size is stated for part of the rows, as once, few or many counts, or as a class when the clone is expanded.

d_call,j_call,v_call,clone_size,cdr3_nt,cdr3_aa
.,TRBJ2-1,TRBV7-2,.,TGTGCCAGCAGACCTGCCCTGGTGGGCTCCCTCTTTGCGCAGTTCTTC,CASRPALVGSLFAQFF
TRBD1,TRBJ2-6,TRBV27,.,TGTGCCAGCAGTTTGTGGGACAGGGGATCCTCTGGGGCCAACGTCCTGACTTTC,CASSLWDRGSSGANVLTF
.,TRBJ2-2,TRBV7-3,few,TGTGCCAGCAGCTTACGCGCGACCCTTAACACCGGGGAGCTGTTTTTT,CASSLRATLNTGELFF
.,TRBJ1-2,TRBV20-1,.,TGCAGTGCTAGTGACAGGCCGCCGGTCTATGGCTACACCTTC,CSASDRPPVYGYTF
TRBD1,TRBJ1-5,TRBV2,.,TGTGCCAGCAGTGGGGAAGGGGGCAGTCAGCCCCAGCATTTT,CASSGEGGSQPQHF
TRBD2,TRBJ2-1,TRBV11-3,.,TGTGCCAGCAGCTTCCGGACTAGCCGGAGAAATGAGCAGTTCTTC,CASSFRTSRRNEQFF
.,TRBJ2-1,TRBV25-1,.,TGTGCCAGCAGTGGGGTCGGGGCCTCCTACAATGAGCAGTTCTTC,CASSGVGASYNEQFF
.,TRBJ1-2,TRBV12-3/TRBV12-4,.,TGTGCCAGCAGTTCGGGTGAGGGGAACTATGGCTACACCTTC,CASSSGEGNYGYTF
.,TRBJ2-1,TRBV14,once,TGTGCCAGCAGCCGACTTGGGGCACATGAGCAGTTCTTC,CASSRLGAHEQFF
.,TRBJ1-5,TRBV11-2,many,TGTGCCAGCAGCTTAGAGGGAGAGCGGCAGCCCCAGCATTTT,CASSLEGERQPQHF
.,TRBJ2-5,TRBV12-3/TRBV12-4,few,TGTGCCAGCAGTCTACAGGGGAGGGAGACCCAGTACTTC,CASSLQGRETQYF
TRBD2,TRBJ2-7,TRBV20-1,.,TGCAGTGCCCATACTAGCGGAGGGGCCTACGAGCAGTACTTC,CSAHTSGGAYEQYF
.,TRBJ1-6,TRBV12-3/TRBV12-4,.,TGTGCCAGCAGACATGACAGACAGTCAGCCCCCCTCCACTTT,CASRHDRQSAPLHF
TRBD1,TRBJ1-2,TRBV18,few,TGTGCCAGCTCACCAGTGAGGGGGCAATATGGCTACACCTTC,CASSPVRGQYGYTF
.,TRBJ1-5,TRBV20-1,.,TGCAGTGCTAGGACAGTTAATAATCAGCCCCAGCATTTT,CSARTVNNQPQHF
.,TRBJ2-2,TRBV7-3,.,TGTGCCAGCAGCTCCCACAACCCCACGAACACCGGGGAGCTGTTTTTT,CASSSHNPTNTGELFF
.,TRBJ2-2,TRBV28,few,TGTGCCAGCAGTCCCCCTGCCCCCACCGGGGAGCTGTTTTTT,CASSPPAPTGELFF
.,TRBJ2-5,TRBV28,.,TGTGCCAGCAGTTTAAACGGGGCAGCCGAAGAGACCCAGTACTTC,CASSLNGAAEETQYF
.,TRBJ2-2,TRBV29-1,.,TGCGCCGCCTCATTGGCCGTCACCGGGGAGCTGTTTTTT,CAASLAVTGELFF
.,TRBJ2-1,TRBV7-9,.,TGTGCCAGCAGCCTGGAAGCCGATTACAATGAGCAGTTCTTC,CASSLEADYNEQFF
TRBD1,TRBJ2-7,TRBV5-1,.,TGCGCCAGCAGCTGGGGACAGGGGGCTATCTACGAGCAGTACTTC,CASSWGQGAIYEQYF
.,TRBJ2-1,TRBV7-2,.,TGTGCCACCCGGGGGAGTATTGGCTCCTACAATGAGCAGTTCTTC,CATRGSIGSYNEQFF
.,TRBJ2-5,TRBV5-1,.,TGCGCCAGCAGCTTGGATTTGCGGGAGACCCAGTACTTC,CASSLDLRETQYF
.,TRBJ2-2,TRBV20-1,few,TGCAGTGCTAGGGGGTTCGGGGAGCTGTTTTTT,CSARGFGELFF
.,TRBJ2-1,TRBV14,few,TGTGCCAGCAGCCAAGAACTAGGGGAGATTCATGAGCAGTTCTTC,CASSQELGEIHEQFF
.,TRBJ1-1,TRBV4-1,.,TGCGCCAGCAGCCAGGCTCCCTGGACAGTGAACACTGAAGCTTTCTTT,CASSQAPWTVNTEAFF
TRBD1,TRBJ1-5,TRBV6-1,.,TGTGCCAGCAGTGAAAGACAGGGTGGCAATCAGCCCCAGCATTTT,CASSERQGGNQPQHF
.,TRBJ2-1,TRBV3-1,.,TGTGCCAGCAGCCAGGAAGGGCCTAAGTTCTTC,CASSQEGPKFF
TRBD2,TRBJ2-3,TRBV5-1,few,TGCGCCAGCAGCTTGAGGGGCGGTCTAGCGGGAGGACCCGTTGATACGCAGTATTTT,CASSLRGGLAGGPVDTQYF
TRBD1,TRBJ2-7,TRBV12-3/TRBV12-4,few,TGTGCCAGCAGGCGGACCCGGGACAGAGCCTACGAGCAGTACTTC,CASRRTRDRAYEQYF
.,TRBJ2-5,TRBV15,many,TGTGCCACCTCTCGCGGGTACCAAGAGACCCAGTACTTC,CATSRGYQETQYF
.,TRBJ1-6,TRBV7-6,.,TGTGCCAGCAGAGCCGGCGGGGGCAGAGATAATTCACCCCTCCACTTT,CASRAGGGRDNSPLHF
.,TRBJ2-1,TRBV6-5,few,TGTGCCAGCAGTTACTCGCGCGCTGGGTCCTACAATGAGCAGTTCTTC,CASSYSRAGSYNEQFF
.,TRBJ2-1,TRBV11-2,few,TGTGCCAGCACCACCGTCTACAATGAGCAGTTCTTC,CASTTVYNEQFF
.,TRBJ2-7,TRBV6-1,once,TGTGCCAGCAGTGAAGACAGACTCTCCTACGAGCAGTACTTC,CASSEDRLSYEQYF
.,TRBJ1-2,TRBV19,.,TGTGCCAGTAGTCCACAGGGTTTTCTCGGCTACACCTTC,CASSPQGFLGYTF
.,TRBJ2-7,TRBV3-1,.,TGTGCCAGCAGCCATCTAAGACACGGCTCCTACGAGCAGTACTTC,CASSHLRHGSYEQYF
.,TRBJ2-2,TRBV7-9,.,TGTGCCAGCAGCGCAAATACCGTAAACACCGGGGAGCTGTTTTTT,CASSANTVNTGELFF
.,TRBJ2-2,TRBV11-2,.,TGTGCCAGCAGCTTTTGGGGCCCTGGGGAGCTGTTTTTT,CASSFWGPGELFF
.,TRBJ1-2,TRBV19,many,TGTGCCAGTAGTGAGGCCGCCCGGGTCTATGGCTACACCTTC,CASSEAARVYGYTF